This is a list of T cell receptor beta chains from one sample in a study of technical replicates of blood from a handful of donors. Some clones are missing from TCRdb's copy, which holds only in-frame ones; the method was immunoSEQ multiplex PCR. The sample lists about 34,000 clones; roughly nine tenths were seen once. Source material: PBMCs. The receptors derive from a human donor in good health. Some clones in this sample may be carry-over from other donors' samples. The CDR3 runs from the conserved cysteine through the conserved F or W. A D gene is named only where the DNA matches it firmly. Not every row has a clone size; where given, it reads once, few, many or a size class.

>TRBV19|TRBJ1-2|TRBD1|-
TGTGCCAGTAGTATCGACAGGGAATACTATGGCTACACCTTC
CASSIDREYYGYTF
>TRBV7-9|TRBJ2-3|TRBD2|-
TGTGCCAGCAGCTTAGGACTAGCGGAGACAGATACGCAGTATTTT
CASSLGLAETDTQYF
>TRBV21-1|TRBJ2-3|-|-
TGTGCCAGCAGCATCCGGGGGAGGGAGGGCCTGGCAGATACGCAGTATTTT
CASSIRGREGLADTQYF
>TRBV27|TRBJ2-1|-|-
TGTGCCAGCAGTCCGGACACCCTGGTTCAGTGGGAGCAGTTCTTC
CASSPDTLVQWEQFF
>TRBV7-6|TRBJ2-2|TRBD1|-
TGTGCCAGCAGAGCCGGGACAGGGGGCACCGGGGAGCTGTTTTTT
CASRAGTGGTGELFF
>TRBV5-5|TRBJ2-1|-|-
TGTGCCAGCAGCTTGTATGAGAGCTCCTACAATGAGCAGTTCTTC
CASSLYESSYNEQFF
>TRBV11-2|TRBJ1-5|TRBD1|-
TGTGCCAGCAGCCCGAGACAGGGTCGAGGTCAGCCCCAGCATTTT
CASSPRQGRGQPQHF
>TRBV7-2|TRBJ2-7|-|once
TGTGCCAGCAGCACAATAGAACGACAGGTGGGGGAGCAGTACTTC
CASSTIERQVGEQYF
>TRBV4-2|TRBJ2-1|TRBD1|once
TGTGCCAGCAGCCAAGAAGGACAGGGGGTTTTTAGCGGCCCGAATGAGCAGTTCTTC
CASSQEGQGVFSGPNEQFF
>TRBV19|TRBJ2-5|TRBD1|-
TGTGCCAGTAGTATAGTTGGGACAGGGGGCGAGACCCAGTACTTC
CASSIVGTGGETQYF
>TRBV6-5|TRBJ2-2|-|-
TGTGCCAGCAGCACATCTGGCGGGGAGCTGTTTTTT
CASSTSGGELFF
>TRBV13|TRBJ1-2|-|-
TGTGCCAGCAGCTCCGGCTCAGGGGTTAACTATGGCTACACCTTC
CASSSGSGVNYGYTF
>TRBV18|TRBJ2-1|-|-
TGTGCCAGCTCACCGTGGTTGGGCCATGAGCAGTTCTTC
CASSPWLGHEQFF
>TRBV6-5|TRBJ1-3|TRBD1|once
TGTGCCAGCAGACCGGACAGGGGTCTTGGAAACACCATATATTTT
CASRPDRGLGNTIYF
>TRBV5-1|TRBJ2-2|-|-
TGCGCCAGCAGCTTGATTTTAAACACCGGGGAGCTGTTTTTT
CASSLILNTGELFF
>TRBV19|TRBJ1-5|-|few
TGTGCCAGCCGCGGGCCCAATCAGCCCCAGCATTTT
CASRGPNQPQHF
>TRBV2|TRBJ1-1|-|-
TGTGCCAGCAGAGAGTACAGGGACACTGAAGCTTTCTTT
CASREYRDTEAFF
>TRBV4-3|TRBJ2-1|TRBD2|-
TGCGCCAGCAGCCAAGAGACGGCGGGAGGTTACAATGAGCAGTTCTTC
CASSQETAGGYNEQFF
>TRBV5-1|TRBJ2-5|-|-
TGCGCCAGCAGCTTGCGCCAAGAGACCCAGTACTTC
CASSLRQETQYF
>TRBV9|TRBJ1-5|TRBD1|-
TGTGCCAGCAGCGTGCCGGGGGGGCCGGGACAGGGGGGCCCCAATCAGCCCCAGCATTTT
CASSVPGGPGQGGPNQPQHF